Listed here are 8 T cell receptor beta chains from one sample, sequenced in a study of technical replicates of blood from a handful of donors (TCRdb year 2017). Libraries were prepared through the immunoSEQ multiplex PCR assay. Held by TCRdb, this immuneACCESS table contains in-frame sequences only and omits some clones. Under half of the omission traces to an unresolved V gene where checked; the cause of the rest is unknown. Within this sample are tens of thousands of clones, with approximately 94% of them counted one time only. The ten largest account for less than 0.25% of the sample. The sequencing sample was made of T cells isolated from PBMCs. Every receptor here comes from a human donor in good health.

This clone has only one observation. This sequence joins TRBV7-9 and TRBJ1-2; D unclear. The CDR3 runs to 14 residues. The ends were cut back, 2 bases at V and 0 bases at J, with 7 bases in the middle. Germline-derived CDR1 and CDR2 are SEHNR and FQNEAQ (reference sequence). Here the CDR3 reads CASSLFSANYGYTF. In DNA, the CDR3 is TGTGCCAGCAGCTTATTCTCCGCTAACTATGGCTACACCTTC.

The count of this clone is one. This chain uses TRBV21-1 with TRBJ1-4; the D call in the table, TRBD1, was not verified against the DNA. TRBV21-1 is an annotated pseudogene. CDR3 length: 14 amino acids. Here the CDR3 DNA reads TGTGCCAGCGCACCGGGACAGGATAATGAAAAACTGTTTTTT. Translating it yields CASAPGQDNEKLFF.

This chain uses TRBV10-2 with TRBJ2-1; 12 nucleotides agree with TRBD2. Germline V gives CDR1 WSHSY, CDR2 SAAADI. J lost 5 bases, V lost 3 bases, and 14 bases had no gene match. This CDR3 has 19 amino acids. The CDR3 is CASSDPALAGGPGHNEQFF. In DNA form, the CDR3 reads TGCGCCAGCAGTGACCCCGCCCTAGCGGGAGGGCCAGGCCACAATGAGCAGTTCTTC.

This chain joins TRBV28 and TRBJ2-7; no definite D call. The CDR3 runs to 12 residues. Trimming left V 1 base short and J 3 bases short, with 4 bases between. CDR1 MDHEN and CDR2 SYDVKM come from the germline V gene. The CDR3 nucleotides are TGTGCCAGCAGTTTATCGGGCTACGAGCAGTACTTC. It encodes CASSLSGYEQYF.

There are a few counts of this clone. The CDR3 coding sequence is TGTGCCAGCAGTTACCGGAACTATGGCTACACCTTC. Amino acid sequence: CASSYRNYGYTF. This rearrangement joins TRBV6-5 to TRBJ1-2; D remains ambiguous. Germline V gene lookup returns CDR1 MNHEY and CDR2 SVGAGI. This CDR3 is built from 12 residues. V lost 2 bases, J lost 2 bases, and 3 bases lay in between.

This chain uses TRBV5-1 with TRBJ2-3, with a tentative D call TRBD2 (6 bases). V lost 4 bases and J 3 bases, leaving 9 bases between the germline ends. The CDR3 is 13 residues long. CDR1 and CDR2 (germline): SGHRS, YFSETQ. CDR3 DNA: TGCGCCAGCAGCGTGGGACTGACAGATACGCAGTATTTT. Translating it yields CASSVGLTDTQYF. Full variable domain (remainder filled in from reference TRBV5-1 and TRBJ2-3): KAGVTQTPRYLIKTRGQQVTLSCSPISGHRSVSWYQQTPGQGLQFLFEYFSETQRNKGNFPGRFSGRQFSNSRSEMNVSTLELGDSALYLCASSVGLTDTQYFGPGTRLTVL.

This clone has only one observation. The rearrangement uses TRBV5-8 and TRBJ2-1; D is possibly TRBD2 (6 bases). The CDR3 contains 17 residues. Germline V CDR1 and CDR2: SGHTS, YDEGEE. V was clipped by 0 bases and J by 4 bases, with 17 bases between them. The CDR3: CASSLALLRGPYNEQFF. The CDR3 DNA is TGTGCCAGCAGCTTGGCCCTCCTGCGGGGACCTTACAATGAGCAGTTCTTC.

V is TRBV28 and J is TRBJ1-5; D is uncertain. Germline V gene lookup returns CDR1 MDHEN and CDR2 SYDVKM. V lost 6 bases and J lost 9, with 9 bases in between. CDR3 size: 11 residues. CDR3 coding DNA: TGTGCCAGCAGCCTAACCTGGCCCCAGCATTTT. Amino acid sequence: CASSLTWPQHF.